The source of this TCR beta chain is a study of T cell clonotyping in hematopoietic cell transplantation. In the study overall: Recipients' pretransplant samples followed cytoreduction. Study results and caveats: Few recipient clonotypes overlapped donors; over 95% were de novo at given depth. After transplant, recipient diversity fell while pathologically expanded clonotypes grew through day 180.

Sequenced by immunoSEQ multiplex PCR; TCRdb stores in-frame clones only, minus some. The sample includes some 35,000 clones, 85% to 95% of them seen just once. Time point described: recipient sample about 28 days before transplant, after cytoreduction. Details on this clone: Its target is unknown.

CDR3 length: 14 residues. Germline assignment: CDR1 GTSNPN and CDR2 SVGIG (reference sequence). The V end was cut by 2 bases, the J end by 0 bases, with 11 bases between. The clonotype was recovered from a man aged 40-55 years with chronic myeloid leukemia. Some clones in this sample may be carry-over from other donors' samples. This material consisted of peripheral blood mononuclear cells, taken before stem cell transplant. V gene TRBV30 combines with J gene TRBJ2-7; D gene ambiguous. Written as DNA, the CDR3 is TGTGCCTGGAGTAAAACGGATATCTCCTACGAGCAGTACTTC. Amino acids: CAWSKTDISYEQYF.